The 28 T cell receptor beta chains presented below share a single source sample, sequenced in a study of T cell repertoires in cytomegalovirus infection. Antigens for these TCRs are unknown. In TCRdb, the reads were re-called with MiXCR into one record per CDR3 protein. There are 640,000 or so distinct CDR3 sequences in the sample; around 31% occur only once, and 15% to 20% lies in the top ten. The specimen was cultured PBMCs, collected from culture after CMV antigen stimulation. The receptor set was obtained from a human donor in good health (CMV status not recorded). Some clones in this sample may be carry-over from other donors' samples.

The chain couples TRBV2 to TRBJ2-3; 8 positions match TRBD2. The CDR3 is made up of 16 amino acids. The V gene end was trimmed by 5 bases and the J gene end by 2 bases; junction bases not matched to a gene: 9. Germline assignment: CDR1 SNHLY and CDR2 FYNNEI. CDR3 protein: CASSPLIAGHTDTQYF. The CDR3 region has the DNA TGTGCCAGCAGTCCCCTGATAGCGGGGCACACAGATACGCAGTATTTT.

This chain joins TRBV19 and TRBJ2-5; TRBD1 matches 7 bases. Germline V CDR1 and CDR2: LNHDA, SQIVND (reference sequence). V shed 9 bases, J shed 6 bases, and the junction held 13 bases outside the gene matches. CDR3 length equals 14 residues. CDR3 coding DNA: TGTGCCAGCGAACAAGGGGGCTGGGATCAGACCCAGTACTTC. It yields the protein CASEQGGWDQTQYF.

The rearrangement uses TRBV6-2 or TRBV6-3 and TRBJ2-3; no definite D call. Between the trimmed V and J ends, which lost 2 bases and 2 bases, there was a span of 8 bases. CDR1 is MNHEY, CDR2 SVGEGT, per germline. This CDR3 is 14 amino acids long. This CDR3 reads CASSYGQNTDTQYF. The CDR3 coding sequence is TGTGCCAGCAGTTACGGGCAGAACACAGATACGCAGTATTTT.

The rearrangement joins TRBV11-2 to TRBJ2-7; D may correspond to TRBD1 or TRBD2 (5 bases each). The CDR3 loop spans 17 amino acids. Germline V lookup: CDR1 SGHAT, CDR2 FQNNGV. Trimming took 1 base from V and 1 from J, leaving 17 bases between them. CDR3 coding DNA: TGTGCCAGCAGCTTAGTTTCCGGGGACCTATCTTCCTACGAGCAGTACTTC. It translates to CASSLVSGDLSSYEQYF.

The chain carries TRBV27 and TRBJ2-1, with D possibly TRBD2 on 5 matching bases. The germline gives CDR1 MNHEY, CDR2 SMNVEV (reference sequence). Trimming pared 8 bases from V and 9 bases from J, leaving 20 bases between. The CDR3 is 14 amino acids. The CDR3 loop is CASSPRAARGEQFF. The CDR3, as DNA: TGTGCCAGCTCGCCCCGGGCCGCCCGGGGTGAGCAGTTCTTC.

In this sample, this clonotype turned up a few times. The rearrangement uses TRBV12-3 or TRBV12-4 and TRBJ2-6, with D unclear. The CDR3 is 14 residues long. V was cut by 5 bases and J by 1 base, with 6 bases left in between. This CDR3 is CASSVTSGANVLTF. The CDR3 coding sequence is TGTGCCAGCAGTGTAACATCTGGGGCCAACGTCCTGACTTTC.

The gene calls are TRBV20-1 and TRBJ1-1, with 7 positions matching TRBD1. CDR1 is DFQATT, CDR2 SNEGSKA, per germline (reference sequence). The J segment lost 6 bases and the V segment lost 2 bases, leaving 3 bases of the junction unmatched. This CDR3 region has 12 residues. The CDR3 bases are TGCAGTGCTAGAAACAGGGGCCCTGAAGCTTTCTTT. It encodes CSARNRGPEAFF.

CDR3 DNA sequence: TGTGCCAGTAGTATACACCCGGGACCCTTGAGCTCCTACGAGCAGTACTTC. It translates to CASSIHPGPLSSYEQYF. This chain links TRBV19 with TRBJ2-7; D possibly uses TRBD1 or TRBD2 (5 bases each). The CDR3 extends over 17 amino acids. Trimming took off 2 bases at V and 0 bases at J, with 17 bases between the two ends. From germline, CDR1 is LNHDA and CDR2 SQIVND (reference sequence).

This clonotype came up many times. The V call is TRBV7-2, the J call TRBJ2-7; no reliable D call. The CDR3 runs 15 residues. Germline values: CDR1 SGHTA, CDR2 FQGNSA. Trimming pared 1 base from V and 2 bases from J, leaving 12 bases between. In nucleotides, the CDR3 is TGTGCCAGCAGCTTAGGCGGAACTATCCCCTACGAGCAGTACTTC. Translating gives CASSLGGTIPYEQYF.

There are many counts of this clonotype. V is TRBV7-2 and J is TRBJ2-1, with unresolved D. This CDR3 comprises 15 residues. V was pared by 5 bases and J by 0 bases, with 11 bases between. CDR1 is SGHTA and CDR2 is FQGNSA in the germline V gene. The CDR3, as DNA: TGTGCCAGCAGCCCGTATCAAGTCTCCTACAATGAGCAGTTCTTC. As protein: CASSPYQVSYNEQFF.

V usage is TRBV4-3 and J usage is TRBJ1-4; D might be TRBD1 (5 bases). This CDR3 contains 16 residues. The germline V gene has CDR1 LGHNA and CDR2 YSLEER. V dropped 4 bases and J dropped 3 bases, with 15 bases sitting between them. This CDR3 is CASSRRTWVANEKLFF. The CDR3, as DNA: TGCGCCAGCAGCCGGAGGACATGGGTCGCTAATGAAAAACTGTTTTTT.

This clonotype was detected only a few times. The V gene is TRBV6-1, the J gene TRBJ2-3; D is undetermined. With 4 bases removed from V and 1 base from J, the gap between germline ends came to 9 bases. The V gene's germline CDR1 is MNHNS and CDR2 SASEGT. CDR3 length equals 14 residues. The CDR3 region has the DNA TGTGCCAGCAGTGGTGTAGTGGGCACAGATACGCAGTATTTT. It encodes CASSGVVGTDTQYF.

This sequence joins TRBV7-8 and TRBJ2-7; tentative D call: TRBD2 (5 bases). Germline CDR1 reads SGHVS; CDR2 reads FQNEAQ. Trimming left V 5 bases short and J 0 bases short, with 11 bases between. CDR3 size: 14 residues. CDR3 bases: TGTGCCAGCAGCGGGCGGGTTTCCTCCTACGAGCAGTACTTC. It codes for CASSGRVSSYEQYF. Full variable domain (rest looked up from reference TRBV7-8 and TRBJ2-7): GAGVSQSPRYKVAKRGQDVALRCDPISGHVSLFWYQQALGQGPEFLTYFQNEAQLDKSGLPSDRFFAERPEGSVSTLKIQRTQQEDSAVYLCASSGRVSSYEQYFGPGTRLTVT.

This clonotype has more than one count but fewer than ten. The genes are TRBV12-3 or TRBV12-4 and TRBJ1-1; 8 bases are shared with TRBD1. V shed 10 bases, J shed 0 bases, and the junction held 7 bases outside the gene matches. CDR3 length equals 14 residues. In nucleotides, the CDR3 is TGTGCCACTCAGGGGGCAGTCATGAACACTGAAGCTTTCTTT. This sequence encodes CATQGAVMNTEAFF.

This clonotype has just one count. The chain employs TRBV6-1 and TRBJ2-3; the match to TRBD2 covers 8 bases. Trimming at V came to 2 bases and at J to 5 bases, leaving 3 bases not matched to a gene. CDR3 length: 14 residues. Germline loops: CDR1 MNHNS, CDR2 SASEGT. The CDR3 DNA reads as TGTGCCAGCAGTGAACGGGGGGGCGGAGATACGCAGTATTTT. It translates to CASSERGGGDTQYF.

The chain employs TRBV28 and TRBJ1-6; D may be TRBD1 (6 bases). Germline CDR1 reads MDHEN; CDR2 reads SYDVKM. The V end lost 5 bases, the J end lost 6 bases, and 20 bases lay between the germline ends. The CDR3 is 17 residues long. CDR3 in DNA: TGTGCCAGCAGTCCCGTTCCCCTGGGGGCGTCTAATTCACCCCTCCACTTT. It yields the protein CASSPVPLGASNSPLHF.

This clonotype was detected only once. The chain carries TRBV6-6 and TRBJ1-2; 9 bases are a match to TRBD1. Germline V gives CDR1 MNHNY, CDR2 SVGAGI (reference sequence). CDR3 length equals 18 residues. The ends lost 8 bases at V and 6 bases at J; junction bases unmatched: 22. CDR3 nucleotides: TGTGCCAGCCACTATATTGCTAGAATTCCCGGGACAGGGAATGGCTACACCTTC. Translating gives CASHYIARIPGTGNGYTF.

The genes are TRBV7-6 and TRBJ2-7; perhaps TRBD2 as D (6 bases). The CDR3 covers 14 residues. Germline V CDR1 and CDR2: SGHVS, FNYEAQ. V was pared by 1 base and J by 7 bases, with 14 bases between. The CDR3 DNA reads TGTGCCAGCAGCTTAGAGGGACTCAAGGAGGAGCAGTACTTC. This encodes CASSLEGLKEEQYF.

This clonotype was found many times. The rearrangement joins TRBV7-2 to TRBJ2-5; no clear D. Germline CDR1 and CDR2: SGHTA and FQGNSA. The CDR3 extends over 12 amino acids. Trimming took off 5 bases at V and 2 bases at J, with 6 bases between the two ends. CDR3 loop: CASSRTQETQYF. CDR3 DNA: TGTGCCAGCAGCCGCACTCAAGAGACCCAGTACTTC.

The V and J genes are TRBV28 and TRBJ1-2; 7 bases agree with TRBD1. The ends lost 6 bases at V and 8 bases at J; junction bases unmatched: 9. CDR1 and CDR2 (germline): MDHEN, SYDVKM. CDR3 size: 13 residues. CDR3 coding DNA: TGTGCCAGCAGAACAGGGGAACTGTTGGGCTACACCTTC. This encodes CASRTGELLGYTF.

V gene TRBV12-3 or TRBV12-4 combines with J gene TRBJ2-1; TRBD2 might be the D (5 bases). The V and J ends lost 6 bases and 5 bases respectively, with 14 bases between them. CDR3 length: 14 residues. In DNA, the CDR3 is TGTGCCAGCAGGTTGGTCGGGAATAACAATGAGCAGTTCTTC. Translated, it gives CASRLVGNNNEQFF.

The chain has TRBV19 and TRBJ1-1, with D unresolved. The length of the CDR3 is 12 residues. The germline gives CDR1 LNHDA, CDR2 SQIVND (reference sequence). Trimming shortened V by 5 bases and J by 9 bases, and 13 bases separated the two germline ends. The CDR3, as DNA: TGTGCCAGTAGTTCCCCCGGGTTGCAAGCTTTCTTT. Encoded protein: CASSSPGLQAFF.

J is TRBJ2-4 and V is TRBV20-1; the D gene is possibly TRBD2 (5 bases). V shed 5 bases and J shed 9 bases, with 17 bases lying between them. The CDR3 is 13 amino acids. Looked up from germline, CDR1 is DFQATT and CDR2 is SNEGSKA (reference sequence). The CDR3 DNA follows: TGCAGTGCTGGACCGGGAAGGGTCGGCATTCAGTACTTC. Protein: CSAGPGRVGIQYF.

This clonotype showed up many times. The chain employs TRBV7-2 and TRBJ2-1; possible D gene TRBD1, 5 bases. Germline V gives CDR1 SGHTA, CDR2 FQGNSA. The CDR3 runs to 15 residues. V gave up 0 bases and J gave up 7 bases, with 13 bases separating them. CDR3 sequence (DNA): TGTGCCAGCAGCTTAGCCGGCCTTAGGGGTAATGAGCAGTTCTTC. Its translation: CASSLAGLRGNEQFF.

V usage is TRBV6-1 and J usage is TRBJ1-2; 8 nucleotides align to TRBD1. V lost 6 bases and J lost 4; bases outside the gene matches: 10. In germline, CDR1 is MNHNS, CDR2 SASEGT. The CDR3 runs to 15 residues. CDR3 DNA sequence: TGTGCCAGCAGCCCCGGACAGGGAGGAGGCTATGGCTACACCTTC. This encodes CASSPGQGGGYGYTF.

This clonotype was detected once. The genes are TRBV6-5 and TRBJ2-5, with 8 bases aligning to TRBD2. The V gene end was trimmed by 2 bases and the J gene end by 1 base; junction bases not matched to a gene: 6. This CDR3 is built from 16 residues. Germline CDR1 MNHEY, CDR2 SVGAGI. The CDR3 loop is CASSYRGGGPQETQYF. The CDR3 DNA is TGTGCCAGCAGTTACCGGGGGGGGGGGCCCCAAGAGACCCAGTACTTC.

CDR3 loop: CASSLRAAGDSPLHF. The CDR3 region has the DNA TGTGCCAGCAGCTTGAGGGCGGCAGGGGACTCACCCCTCCACTTT. The chain carries TRBV5-6 and TRBJ1-6, with D tentatively TRBD1 (6 bases). Germline V gene lookup returns CDR1 SGHDT and CDR2 YYEEEE. With 1 base removed from V and 10 bases from J, the gap between germline ends came to 15 bases. The CDR3 totals 15 residues.

CDR3 in amino acids: CASSQGLAGVSYEQYF. CDR3 coding DNA: TGCGCCAGCAGCCAAGGACTAGCGGGGGTCTCCTACGAGCAGTACTTC. The rearrangement joins TRBV5-1 to TRBJ2-7, with 13 bases identical to TRBD2. The CDR3 consists of 16 residues. In germline, CDR1 is SGHRS, CDR2 YFSETQ. V was pared by 4 bases and J by 0 bases, with 4 bases of the junction left unmatched. The variable domain in full, completed from reference TRBV5-1 and TRBJ2-7, reads KAGVTQTPRYLIKTRGQQVTLSCSPISGHRSVSWYQQTPGQGLQFLFEYFSETQRNKGNFPGRFSGRQFSNSRSEMNVSTLELGDSALYLCASSQGLAGVSYEQYFGPGTRLTVT.